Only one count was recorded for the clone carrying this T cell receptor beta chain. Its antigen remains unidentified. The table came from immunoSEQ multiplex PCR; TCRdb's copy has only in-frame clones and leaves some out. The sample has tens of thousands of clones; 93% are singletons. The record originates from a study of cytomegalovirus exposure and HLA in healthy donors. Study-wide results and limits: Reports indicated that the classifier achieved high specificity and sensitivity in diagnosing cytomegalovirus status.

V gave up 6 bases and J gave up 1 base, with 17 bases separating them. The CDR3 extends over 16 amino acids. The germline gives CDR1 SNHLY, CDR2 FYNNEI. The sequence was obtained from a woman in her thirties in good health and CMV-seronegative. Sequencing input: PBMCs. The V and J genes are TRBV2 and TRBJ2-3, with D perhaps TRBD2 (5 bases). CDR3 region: CASRRGLAVGTDTQYF. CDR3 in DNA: TGTGCCAGCAGACGAGGACTCGCGGTCGGCACAGATACGCAGTATTTT.